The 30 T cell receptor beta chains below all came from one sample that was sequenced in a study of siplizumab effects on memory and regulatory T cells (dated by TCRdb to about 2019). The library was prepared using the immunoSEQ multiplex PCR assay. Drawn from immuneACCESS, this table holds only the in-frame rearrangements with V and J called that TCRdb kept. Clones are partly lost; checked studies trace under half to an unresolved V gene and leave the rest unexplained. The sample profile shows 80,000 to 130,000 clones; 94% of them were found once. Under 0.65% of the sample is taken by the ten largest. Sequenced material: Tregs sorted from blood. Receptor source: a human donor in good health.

Here the CDR3 reads CASSLSGQGVPREQYF. In DNA, the CDR3 is TGCGCCAGCAGCCTCTCGGGACAGGGGGTACCTAGGGAGCAGTACTTC. This chain uses TRBV4-1 with TRBJ2-7, with 11 nucleotides matching TRBD1. V gave up 4 bases and J gave up 7 bases; unmatched junction bases: 12. The CDR3 is made up of 16 amino acids. Germline CDR1 MGHRA, CDR2 YSYEKL.

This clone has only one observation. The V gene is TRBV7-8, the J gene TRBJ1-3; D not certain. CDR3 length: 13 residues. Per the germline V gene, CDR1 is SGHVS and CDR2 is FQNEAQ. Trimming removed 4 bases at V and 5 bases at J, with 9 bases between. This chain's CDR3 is CASSSDGRNTIYF. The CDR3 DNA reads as TGTGCCAGCAGCTCGGACGGGAGAAACACCATATATTTT.

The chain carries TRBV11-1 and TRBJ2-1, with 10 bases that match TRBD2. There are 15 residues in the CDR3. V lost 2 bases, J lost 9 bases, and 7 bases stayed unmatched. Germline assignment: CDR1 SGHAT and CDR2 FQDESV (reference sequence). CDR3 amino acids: CASSLLAGVFPEQFF. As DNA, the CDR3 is TGTGCCAGCAGCTTACTAGCGGGAGTCTTTCCTGAGCAGTTCTTC.

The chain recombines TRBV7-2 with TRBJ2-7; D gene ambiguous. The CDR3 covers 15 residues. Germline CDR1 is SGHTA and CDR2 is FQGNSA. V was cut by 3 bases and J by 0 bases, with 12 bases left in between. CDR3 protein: CASSFDPRSSYEQYF. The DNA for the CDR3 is TGTGCCAGCAGCTTCGACCCACGGAGCTCCTACGAGCAGTACTTC.

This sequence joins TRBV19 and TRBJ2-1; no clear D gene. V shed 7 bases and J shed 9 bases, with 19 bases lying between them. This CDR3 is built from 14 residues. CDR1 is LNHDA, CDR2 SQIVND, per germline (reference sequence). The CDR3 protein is CASTLSFGNTEQFF. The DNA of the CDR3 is TGTGCCAGTACCCTATCATTCGGCAATACTGAGCAGTTCTTC.

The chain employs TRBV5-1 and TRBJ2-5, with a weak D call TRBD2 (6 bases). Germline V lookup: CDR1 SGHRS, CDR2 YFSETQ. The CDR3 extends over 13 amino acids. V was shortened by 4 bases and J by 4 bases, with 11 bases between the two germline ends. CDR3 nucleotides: TGCGCCAGCAGCCCAGGACTATTAGAGACCCAGTACTTC. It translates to CASSPGLLETQYF.

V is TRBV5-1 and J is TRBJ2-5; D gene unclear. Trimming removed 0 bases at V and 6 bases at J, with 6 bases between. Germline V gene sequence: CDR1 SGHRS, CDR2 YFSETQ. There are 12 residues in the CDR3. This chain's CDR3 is CASSLVEKTQYF. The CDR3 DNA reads TGCGCCAGCAGCTTGGTCGAAAAGACCCAGTACTTC.

CDR3 DNA: TGTGCCAGCAGGGGGACTAGCGTTTACAATGAGCAGTTCTTC. It encodes CASRGTSVYNEQFF. This chain connects TRBV27 to TRBJ2-1, with 10 bases matching TRBD2. This CDR3 comprises 14 residues. Germline V CDR1 and CDR2: MNHEY, SMNVEV (reference sequence). Germline trimming cut 6 bases from V and 4 bases from J; bases unmatched to any gene: 3.

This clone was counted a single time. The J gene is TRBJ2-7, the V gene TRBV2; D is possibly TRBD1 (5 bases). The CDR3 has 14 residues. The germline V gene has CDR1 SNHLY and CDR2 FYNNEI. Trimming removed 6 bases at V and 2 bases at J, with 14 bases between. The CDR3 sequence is CASRRTTSTYEQYF. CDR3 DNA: TGTGCCAGCAGAAGGACAACCTCAACCTACGAGCAGTACTTC. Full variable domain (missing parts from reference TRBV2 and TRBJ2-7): EPEVTQTPSHQVTQMGQEVILRCVPISNHLYFYWYRQILGQKVEFLVSFYNNEISEKSEIFDDQFSVERPDGSNFTLKIRSTKLEDSAMYFCASRRTTSTYEQYFGPGTRLTVT.

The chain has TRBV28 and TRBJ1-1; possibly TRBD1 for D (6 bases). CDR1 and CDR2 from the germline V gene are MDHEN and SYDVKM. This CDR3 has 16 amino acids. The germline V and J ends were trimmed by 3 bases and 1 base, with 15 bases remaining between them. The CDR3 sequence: CASSFFGGAGNTEAFF. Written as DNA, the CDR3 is TGTGCCAGCAGTTTTTTTGGGGGCGCGGGGAACACTGAAGCTTTCTTT.

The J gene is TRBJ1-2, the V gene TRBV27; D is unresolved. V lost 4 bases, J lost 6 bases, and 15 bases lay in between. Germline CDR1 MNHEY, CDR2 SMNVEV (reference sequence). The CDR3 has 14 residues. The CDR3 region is CASSWAPGSNGYTF. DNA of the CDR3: TGTGCCAGCAGTTGGGCACCGGGCTCCAATGGCTACACCTTC.

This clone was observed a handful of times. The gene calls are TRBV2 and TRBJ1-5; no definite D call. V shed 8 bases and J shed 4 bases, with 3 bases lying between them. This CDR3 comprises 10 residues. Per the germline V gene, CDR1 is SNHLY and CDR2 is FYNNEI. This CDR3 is CASGNQPQHF. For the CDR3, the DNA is TGTGCCAGCGGTAATCAGCCCCAGCATTTT.

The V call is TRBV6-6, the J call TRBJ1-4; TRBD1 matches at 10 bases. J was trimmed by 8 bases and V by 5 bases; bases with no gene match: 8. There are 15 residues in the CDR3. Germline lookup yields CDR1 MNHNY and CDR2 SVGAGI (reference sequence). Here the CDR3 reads CASSHRDRGGEKLFF. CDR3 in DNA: TGTGCCAGCAGTCACCGGGACAGGGGAGGAGAAAAACTGTTTTTT.

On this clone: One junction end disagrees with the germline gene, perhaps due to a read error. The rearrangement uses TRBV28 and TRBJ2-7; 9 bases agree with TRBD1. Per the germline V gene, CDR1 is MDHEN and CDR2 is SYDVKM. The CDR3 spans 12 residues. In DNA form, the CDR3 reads TGTGCCAGCAGTACAGCCGGGACAGGGAAAAGGTTC. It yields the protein CASSTAGTGKRF.

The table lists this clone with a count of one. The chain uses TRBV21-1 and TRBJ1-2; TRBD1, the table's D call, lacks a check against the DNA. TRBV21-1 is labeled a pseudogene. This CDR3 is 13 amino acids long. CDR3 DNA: TGTGCCAGCAGGGACAGGGGGCATGGGGGCTACACCTTC. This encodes CASRDRGHGGYTF.

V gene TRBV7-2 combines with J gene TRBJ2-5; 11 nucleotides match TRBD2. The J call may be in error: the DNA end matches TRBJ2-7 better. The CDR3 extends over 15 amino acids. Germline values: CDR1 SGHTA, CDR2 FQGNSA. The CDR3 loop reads CASRLTSGAGYEQYF. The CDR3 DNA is TGTGCCAGCAGACTGACTAGCGGGGCGGGGTACGAGCAGTACTTC.

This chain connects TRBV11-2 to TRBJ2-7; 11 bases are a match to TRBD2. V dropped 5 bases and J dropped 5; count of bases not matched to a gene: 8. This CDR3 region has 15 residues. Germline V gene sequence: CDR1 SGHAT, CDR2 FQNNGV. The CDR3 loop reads CASSPIAGGPHEQYF. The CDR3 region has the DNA TGTGCCAGCAGCCCTATAGCGGGAGGGCCCCACGAGCAGTACTTC.

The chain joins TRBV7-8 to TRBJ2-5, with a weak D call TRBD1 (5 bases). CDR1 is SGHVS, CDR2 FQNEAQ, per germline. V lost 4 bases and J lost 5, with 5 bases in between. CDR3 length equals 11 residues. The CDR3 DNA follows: TGTGCCAGCAGCTACAGGGAGACCCAGTACTTC. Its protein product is CASSYRETQYF.

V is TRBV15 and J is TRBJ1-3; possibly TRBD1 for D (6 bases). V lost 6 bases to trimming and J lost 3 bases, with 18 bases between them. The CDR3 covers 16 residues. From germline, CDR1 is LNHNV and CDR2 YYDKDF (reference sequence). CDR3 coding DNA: TGTGCCACCAGGGGTGGATCCCGGGACATTGGAAACACCATATATTTT. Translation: CATRGGSRDIGNTIYF.

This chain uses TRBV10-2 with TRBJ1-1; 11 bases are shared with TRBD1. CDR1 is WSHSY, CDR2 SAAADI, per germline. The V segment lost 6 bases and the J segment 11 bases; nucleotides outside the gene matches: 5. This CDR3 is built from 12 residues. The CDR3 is CASRAWTGGAFF. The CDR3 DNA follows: TGCGCCAGCAGAGCATGGACAGGGGGCGCTTTCTTT.

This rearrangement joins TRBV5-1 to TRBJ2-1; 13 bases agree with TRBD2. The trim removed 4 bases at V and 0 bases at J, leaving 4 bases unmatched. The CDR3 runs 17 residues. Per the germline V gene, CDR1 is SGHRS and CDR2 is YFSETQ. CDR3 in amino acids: CASSTGLAGASYNEQFF. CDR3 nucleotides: TGCGCCAGCAGCACAGGACTAGCGGGAGCCTCCTACAATGAGCAGTTCTTC.

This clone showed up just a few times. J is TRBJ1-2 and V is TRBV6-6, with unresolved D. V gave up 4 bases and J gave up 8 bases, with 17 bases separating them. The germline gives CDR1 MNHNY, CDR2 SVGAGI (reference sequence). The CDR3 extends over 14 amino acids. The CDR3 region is CASSSPNLRNGYTF. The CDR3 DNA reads TGTGCCAGCAGTTCCCCCAATCTTCGGAACGGCTACACCTTC.

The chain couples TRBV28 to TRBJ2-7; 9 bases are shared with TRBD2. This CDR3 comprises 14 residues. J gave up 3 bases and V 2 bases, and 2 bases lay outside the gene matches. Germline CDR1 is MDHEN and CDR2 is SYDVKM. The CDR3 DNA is TGTGCCAGCAGTTTAAGCGGGAGGAACTACGAGCAGTACTTC. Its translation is CASSLSGRNYEQYF.

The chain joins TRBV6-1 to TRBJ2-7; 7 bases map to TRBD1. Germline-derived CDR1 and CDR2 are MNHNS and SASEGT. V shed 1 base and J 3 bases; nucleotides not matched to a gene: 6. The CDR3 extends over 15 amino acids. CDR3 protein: CASSEGRGFFYEQYF. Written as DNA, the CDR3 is TGTGCCAGCAGTGAAGGCAGGGGGTTTTTCTACGAGCAGTACTTC.

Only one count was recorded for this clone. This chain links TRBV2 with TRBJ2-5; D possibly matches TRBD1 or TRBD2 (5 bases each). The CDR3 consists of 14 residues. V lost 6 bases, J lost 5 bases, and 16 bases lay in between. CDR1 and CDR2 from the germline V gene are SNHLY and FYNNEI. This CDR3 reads CASRGPGIVETQYF. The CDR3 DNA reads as TGTGCCAGCAGGGGGCCGGGGATAGTTGAGACCCAGTACTTC.

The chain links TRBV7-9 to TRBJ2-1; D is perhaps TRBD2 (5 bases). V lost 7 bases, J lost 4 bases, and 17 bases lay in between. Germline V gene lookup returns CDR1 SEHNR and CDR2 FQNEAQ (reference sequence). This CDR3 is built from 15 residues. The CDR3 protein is CASTPTRVGYNEQFF. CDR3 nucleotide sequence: TGTGCCAGCACCCCTACTAGGGTCGGGTACAATGAGCAGTTCTTC. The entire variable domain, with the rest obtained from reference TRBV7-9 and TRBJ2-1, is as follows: DTGVSQNPRHKITKRGQNVTFRCDPISEHNRLYWYRQTLGQGPEFLTYFQNEAQLEKSRLLSDRFSAERPKGSFSTLEIQRTEQGDSAMYLCASTPTRVGYNEQFFGPGTRLTVL.

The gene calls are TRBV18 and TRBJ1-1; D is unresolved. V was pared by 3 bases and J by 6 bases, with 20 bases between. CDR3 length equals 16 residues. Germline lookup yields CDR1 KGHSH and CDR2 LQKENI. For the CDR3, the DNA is TGTGCCAGCTCACCCGATTCCGTATTCATAGGCGCTGAAGCTTTCTTT. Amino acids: CASSPDSVFIGAEAFF. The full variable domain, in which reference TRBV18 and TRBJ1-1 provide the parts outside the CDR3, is NAGVMQNPRHLVRRRGQEARLRCSPMKGHSHVYWYRQLPEEGLKFMVYLQKENIIDESGMPKERFSAEFPKEGPSILRIQQVVRGDSAAYFCASSPDSVFIGAEAFFGQGTRLTVV.

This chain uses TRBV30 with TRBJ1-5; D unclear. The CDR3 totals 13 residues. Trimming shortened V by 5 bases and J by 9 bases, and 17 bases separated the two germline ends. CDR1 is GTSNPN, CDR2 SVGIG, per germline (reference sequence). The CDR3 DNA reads TGTGCCTGGGGTATGGGCGACCGAGGGCCCCAGCATTTT. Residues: CAWGMGDRGPQHF.

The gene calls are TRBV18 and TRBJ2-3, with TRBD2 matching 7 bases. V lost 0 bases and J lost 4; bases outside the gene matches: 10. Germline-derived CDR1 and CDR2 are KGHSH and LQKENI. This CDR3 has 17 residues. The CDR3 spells CASSPPSGRAGADTQYF. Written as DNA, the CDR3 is TGTGCCAGCTCACCACCTAGTGGGAGGGCCGGTGCAGATACGCAGTATTTT. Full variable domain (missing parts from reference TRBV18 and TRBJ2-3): NAGVMQNPRHLVRRRGQEARLRCSPMKGHSHVYWYRQLPEEGLKFMVYLQKENIIDESGMPKERFSAEFPKEGPSILRIQQVVRGDSAAYFCASSPPSGRAGADTQYFGPGTRLTVL.

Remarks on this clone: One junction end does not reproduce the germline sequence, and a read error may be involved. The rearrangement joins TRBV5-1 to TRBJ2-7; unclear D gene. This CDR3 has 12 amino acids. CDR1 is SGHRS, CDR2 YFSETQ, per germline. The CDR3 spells CASSLQGPLPSF. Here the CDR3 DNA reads TGCGCCAGCAGCTTGCAAGGGCCGTTACCCTCCTTC.